This TCR beta chain came from a study of shared T cell receptors in the human thymus. Data came from immunoSEQ multiplex PCR; TCRdb stores just in-frame clones and leaves some out. The profile shows 500,000 to 550,000 clones, around three quarters of them singletons. CDR1 and CDR2 from the germline V gene are SGHTA and FQGNSA. CDR3 size: 16 residues. The V gene end was trimmed by 3 bases and the J gene end by 3 bases; junction bases not matched to a gene: 8. Separately, the same data were catalogued under a study of human thymus T cells.

The sequence derives from a boy in the first two years of life with a congenital heart defect. The rearrangement joins TRBV7-2 to TRBJ2-3; the match to TRBD2 covers 8 bases. Sequencing used thymocytes. DNA for the CDR3: TGTGCCAGCAGCTTGACCTCTAGCGGGCTAACAGATACGCAGTATTTT. Residues: CASSLTSSGLTDTQYF.